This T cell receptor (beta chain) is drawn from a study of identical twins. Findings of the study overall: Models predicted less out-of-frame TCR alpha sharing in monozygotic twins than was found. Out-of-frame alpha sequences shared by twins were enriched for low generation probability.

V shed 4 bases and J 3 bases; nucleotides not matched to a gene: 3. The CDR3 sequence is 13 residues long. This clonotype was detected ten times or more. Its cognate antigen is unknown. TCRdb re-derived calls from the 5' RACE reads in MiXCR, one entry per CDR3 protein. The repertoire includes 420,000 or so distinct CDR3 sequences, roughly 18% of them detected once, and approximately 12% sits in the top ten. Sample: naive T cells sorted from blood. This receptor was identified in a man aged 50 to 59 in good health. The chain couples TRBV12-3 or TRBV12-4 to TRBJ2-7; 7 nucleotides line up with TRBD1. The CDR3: CASSSTGYYEQYF. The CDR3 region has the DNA TGTGCCAGCAGTTCGACAGGGTACTACGAGCAGTACTTC.